This T cell receptor beta chain stems from a study of shared clonotypes between healthy human individuals. Worth noting for this clone: The antigen is unknown.

Study-level findings and limits: Relative to clonotypes present in all four donors, those not shared had lower generation probabilities.

Deep-level settings were used for running the assay. TCRdb keeps only in-frame clones here, not all; method: immunoSEQ multiplex PCR. The data hold around 2.5 million clones, with approximately 94% observed a single time. Germline V gene sequence: CDR1 LNHDA, CDR2 SQIVND (reference sequence). Trimming left V 5 bases short and J 0 bases short, with 7 bases between. This CDR3 has 13 residues. Specimen: naive CD4+ T cells from PBMCs. The subset denotes: CD45RA+ positively selected. This receptor was taken from a young man in good health. Some clones in this sample may be carry-over from other donors' samples. The chain joins TRBV19 to TRBJ1-2; D gene uncertain. The CDR3 DNA follows: TGTGCCAGTAGTCGGGATTCTAACTATGGCTACACCTTC. It encodes CASSRDSNYGYTF.